This section outlines one TCR beta chain sequence together with its context. The sample belongs to a study of technical replicates of blood from several donors. Assay used: immunoSEQ multiplex PCR; TCRdb lists only in-frame clones, some missing. Of around 100,000 clones in the sample, 96% were seen once. V shed 2 bases and J 4 bases; nucleotides not matched to a gene: 7. This CDR3 is built from 16 residues. CDR1 and CDR2 (germline): SGHDT, YYEEEE. The chain is built from TRBV5-6 and TRBJ2-5; 11 bases map to TRBD1. The clonotype was recovered from a human donor in good health. The sample consisted of T cells isolated from PBMCs. The CDR3 region has the DNA TGTGCCAGCAGCTTCGGACAGGGGGCGCCTCCAGAGACCCAGTACTTC. Its translation is CASSFGQGAPPETQYF.